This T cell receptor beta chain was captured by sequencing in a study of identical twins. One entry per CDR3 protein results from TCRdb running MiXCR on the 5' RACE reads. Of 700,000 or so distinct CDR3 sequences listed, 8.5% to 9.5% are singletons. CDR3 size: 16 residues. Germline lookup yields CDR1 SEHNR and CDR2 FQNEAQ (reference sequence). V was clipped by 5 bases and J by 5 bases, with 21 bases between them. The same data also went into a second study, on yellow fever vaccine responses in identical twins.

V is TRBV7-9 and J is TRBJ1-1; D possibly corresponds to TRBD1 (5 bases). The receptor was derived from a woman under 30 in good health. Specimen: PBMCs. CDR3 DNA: TGTGCCAGCAGCCACCAAGGGGTACGGGGGGAGACTGAAGCTTTCTTT. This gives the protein CASSHQGVRGETEAFF.